The T cell receptor beta chain under discussion was sequenced for a study of identical twins. MiXCR was run by TCRdb on the 5' RACE reads, yielding one entry per CDR3 protein. The table has approximately 680,000 distinct CDR3 sequences, about 7% seen once; the top ten hold roughly 1.6%. This clonotype was detected only a few times. What it binds is unknown. Study-level results: The study found that models underestimated out-of-frame TCR alpha sharing in monozygotic twins. Invariant cells of the MAIT and iNKT types might have partly distorted the zero-insertion analyses. The conclusions drew on cross-sectional statistical analysis instead of tracking the same donors.

Germline V gene data show CDR1 as MNHEY and CDR2 as SVGAGI. V shed 2 bases and J shed 9 bases, with 19 bases lying between them. The CDR3 runs to 16 residues. A further study also used this sample, focusing on yellow fever vaccine responses in identical twins.

The V call is TRBV6-5, the J call TRBJ2-2; D unresolved. Sequenced input: PBMCs. The sequence was obtained from a woman aged 18-29 years in good health. The CDR3 coding sequence is TGTGCCAGCAGTTACGCTTGGTCCGAAGACAATAGGGAGCTGTTTTTT. This sequence encodes CASSYAWSEDNRELFF.